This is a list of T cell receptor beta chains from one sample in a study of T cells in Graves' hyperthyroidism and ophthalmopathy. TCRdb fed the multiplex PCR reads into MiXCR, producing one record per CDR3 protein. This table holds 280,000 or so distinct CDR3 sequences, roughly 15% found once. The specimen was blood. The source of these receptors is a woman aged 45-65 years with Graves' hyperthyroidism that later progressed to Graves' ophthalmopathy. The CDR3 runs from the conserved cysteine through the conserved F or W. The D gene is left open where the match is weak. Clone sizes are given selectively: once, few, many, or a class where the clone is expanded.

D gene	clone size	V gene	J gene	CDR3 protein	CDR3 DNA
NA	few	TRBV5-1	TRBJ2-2	CASMRDSGTHTGELFF	TGCGCCAGCATGAGGGATTCCGGGACCCACACCGGGGAGCTGTTTTTT
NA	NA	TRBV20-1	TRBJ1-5	CSAKIPGGRYRSNQPQHF	TGCAGTGCTAAAATCCCGGGAGGAAGGTATCGGAGCAATCAGCCCCAGCATTTT
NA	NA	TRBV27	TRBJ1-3	CASSFFPLEGNTIYF	TGTGCCAGCAGTTTTTTCCCCCTAGAGGGAAACACCATATATTTT
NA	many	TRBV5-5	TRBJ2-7	CASSSSVGLPYEQYF	TGTGCCAGCAGCTCCTCCGTGGGACTTCCGTACGAGCAGTACTTC
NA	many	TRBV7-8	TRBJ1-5	CASSLVEGMGNQPQHF	TGTGCCAGCAGCTTAGTTGAGGGGATGGGCAATCAGCCCCAGCATTTT
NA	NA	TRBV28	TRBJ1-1	CASRGRGHDMNTEAFF	TGTGCCAGCAGGGGTAGGGGACATGACATGAACACTGAAGCTTTCTTT
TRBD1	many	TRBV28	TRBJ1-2	CASSSRGPYGYTF	TGTGCCAGCAGTTCCAGGGGGCCCTATGGCTACACCTTC
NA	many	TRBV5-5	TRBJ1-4	CASTRPGGREKLFF	TGTGCCAGCACACGCCCCGGGGGGCGAGAAAAACTGTTTTTT
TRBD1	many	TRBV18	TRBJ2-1	CASSRRGQGYPYNEQFF	TGTGCCAGCTCCCGAAGGGGACAGGGGTACCCCTACAATGAGCAGTTCTTC
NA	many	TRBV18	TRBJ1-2	CASSPNEGPRGGGYTF	TGTGCCAGCTCCCCGAACGAGGGGCCAAGGGGCGGTGGCTACACCTTC
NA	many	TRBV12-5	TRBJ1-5	CASGLVQDSNQPQHF	TGTGCTAGTGGTTTGGTACAGGATAGCAATCAGCCCCAGCATTTT
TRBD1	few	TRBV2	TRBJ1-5	CASNRGVGNQPQHF	TGTGCCAGTAACAGGGGGGTAGGCAATCAGCCCCAGCATTTT
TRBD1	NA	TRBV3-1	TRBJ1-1	CASSPDLGQGKNTEAFF	TGTGCCAGCAGCCCCGACCTGGGACAGGGGAAGAACACTGAAGCTTTCTTT
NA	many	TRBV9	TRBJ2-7	CASSVASQFEQYF	TGTGCCAGCAGCGTAGCCTCCCAGTTCGAGCAGTACTTC
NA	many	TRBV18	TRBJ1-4	CASSGHLNEKLFF	TGTGCCAGCTCCGGGCACCTTAATGAAAAACTGTTTTTT
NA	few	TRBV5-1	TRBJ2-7	CASSLALSRYEQYF	TGCGCCAGCAGCTTGGCGCTCAGCAGATACGAGCAGTACTTC
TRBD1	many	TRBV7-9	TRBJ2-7	CASSFPGQGNEQYF	TGTGCCAGCAGCTTTCCGGGACAGGGTAACGAGCAGTACTTC
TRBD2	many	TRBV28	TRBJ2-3	CASSFLAGATDTQYF	TGTGCCAGCAGTTTCCTAGCGGGGGCCACAGATACGCAGTATTTT
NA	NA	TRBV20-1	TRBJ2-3	CSARVRGTPSDTQYF	TGCAGTGCTAGGGTACGGGGCACCCCATCAGATACGCAGTATTTT
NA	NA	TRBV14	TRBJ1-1	CASSRFTQGQNTEAFF	TGTGCCAGCAGCCGTTTCACTCAGGGACAGAACACTGAAGCTTTCTTT
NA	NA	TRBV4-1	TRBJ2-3	CASSQGASGTDTQYF	TGCGCCAGCAGCCAAGGTGCTAGCGGCACAGATACGCAGTATTTT